This entry is about one T cell receptor beta chain. This sample stems from a study of blood T cell repertoires in COVID-19. Germline values: CDR1 MDHEN, CDR2 SYDVKM. V gave up 7 bases and J gave up 7 bases, with 20 bases separating them. CDR3 size: 15 residues. The repertoire was sequenced with immunoSEQ multiplex PCR; TCRdb's copy has only in-frame clones and lacks some. The sample yields around 250,000 clones, 82% seen once. The rearrangement links TRBV28 to TRBJ1-5; tentatively, D is TRBD1 (5 bases). The sequencing sample was made of peripheral blood. The TCR originated in a woman younger than 30 with acute or convalescent COVID-19. The CDR3 DNA reads as TGTGCCAGCACCCTAGTCAGGGTCTCTGGGCAGCCCCAGCATTTT. Translation gives CASTLVRVSGQPQHF.